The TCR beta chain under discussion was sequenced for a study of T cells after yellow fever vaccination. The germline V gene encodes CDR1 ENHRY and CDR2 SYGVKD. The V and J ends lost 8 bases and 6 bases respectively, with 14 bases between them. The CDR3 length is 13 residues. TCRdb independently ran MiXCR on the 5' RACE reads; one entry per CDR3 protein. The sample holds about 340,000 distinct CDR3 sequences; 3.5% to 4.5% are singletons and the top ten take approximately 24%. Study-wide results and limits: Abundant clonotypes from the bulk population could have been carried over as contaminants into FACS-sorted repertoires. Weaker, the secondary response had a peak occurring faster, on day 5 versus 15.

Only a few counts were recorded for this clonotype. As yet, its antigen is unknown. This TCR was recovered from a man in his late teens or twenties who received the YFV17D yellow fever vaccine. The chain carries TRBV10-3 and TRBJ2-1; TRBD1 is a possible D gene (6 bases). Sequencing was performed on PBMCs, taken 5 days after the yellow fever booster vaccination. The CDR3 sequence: CAIGFQGRNEQFF. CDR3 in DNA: TGTGCCATCGGGTTTCAGGGGCGCAATGAGCAGTTCTTC.